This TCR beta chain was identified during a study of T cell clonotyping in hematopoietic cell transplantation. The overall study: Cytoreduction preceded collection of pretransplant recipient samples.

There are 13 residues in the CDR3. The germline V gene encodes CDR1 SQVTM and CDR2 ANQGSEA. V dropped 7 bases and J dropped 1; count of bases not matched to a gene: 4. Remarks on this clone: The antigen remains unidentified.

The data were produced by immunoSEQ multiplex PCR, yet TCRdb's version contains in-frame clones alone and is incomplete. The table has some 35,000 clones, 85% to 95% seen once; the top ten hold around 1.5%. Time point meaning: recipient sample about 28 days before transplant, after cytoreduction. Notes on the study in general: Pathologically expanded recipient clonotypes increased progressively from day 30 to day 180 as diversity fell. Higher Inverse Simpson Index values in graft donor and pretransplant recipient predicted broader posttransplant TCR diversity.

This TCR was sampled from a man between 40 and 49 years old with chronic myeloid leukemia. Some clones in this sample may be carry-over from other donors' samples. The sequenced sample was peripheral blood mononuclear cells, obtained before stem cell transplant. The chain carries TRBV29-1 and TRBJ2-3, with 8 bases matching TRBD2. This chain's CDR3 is CSGRGGGTDTQYF. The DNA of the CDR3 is TGCAGCGGACGGGGGGGCGGCACAGATACGCAGTATTTT.